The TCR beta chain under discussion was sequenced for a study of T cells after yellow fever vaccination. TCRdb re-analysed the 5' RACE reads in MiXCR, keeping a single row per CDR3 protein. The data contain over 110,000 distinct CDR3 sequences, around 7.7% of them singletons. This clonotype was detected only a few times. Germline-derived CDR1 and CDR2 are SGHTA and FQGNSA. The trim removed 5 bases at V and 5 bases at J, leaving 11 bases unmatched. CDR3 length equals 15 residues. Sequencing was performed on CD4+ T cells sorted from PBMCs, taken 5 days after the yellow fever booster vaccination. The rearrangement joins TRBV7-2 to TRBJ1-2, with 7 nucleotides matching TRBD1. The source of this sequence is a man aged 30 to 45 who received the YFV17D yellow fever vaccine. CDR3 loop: CASSPNLQGWYGYTF. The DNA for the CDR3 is TGTGCCAGCAGCCCAAACCTACAGGGGTGGTATGGCTACACCTTC. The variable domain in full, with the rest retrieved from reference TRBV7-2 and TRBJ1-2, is GAGVSQSPSNKVTEKGKDVELRCDPISGHTALYWYRQSLGQGLEFLIYFQGNSAPDKSGLPSDRFSAERTGGSVSTLTIQRTQQEDSAVYLCASSPNLQGWYGYTFGSGTRLTVV.